This TCR beta chain was sequenced in a study of regulatory T cells in long-lasting Graves disease. In its sample, this clonotype was seen many times. Arm-PCR with iRepertoire HTBI primers amplified the CDR3 regions for these TCR beta libraries. Via MiXCR, TCRdb re-called the multiplex PCR reads, giving one row per CDR3 protein. In the table there are hundreds of thousands of distinct CDR3 sequences, less than 20% of which are singletons. Documented time point: newly diagnosed GD, antithyroid drugs for less than 3 months. Extracted RNA from PBMCs served as the source of the TCR library. The CDR3 contains 15 residues. Germline V lookup: CDR1 SGHAT, CDR2 FQDESV (reference sequence). V was pared by 6 bases and J by 4 bases, with 16 bases between. This sample was shared with a second study, whose subject was T cells in Graves' hyperthyroidism and ophthalmopathy.

The chain carries TRBV11-1 and TRBJ2-1, with TRBD2 as a possible D gene (5 bases). Here the sequenced sample was peripheral blood mononuclear cells (PBMCs), taken at new diagnosis, from a patient treated with antithyroid drugs. This TCR derives from a woman under 40 with Graves disease. CDR3: CASRNSGGSYNEQFF. In DNA form, the CDR3 reads TGTGCCAGCAGAAACTCCGGCGGGTCTTACAATGAGCAGTTCTTC.